These T cell receptor beta chains were read from a single sample in a study of beta chain features in type 1 diabetes. The table came from immunoSEQ multiplex PCR; TCRdb's copy has only in-frame clones and leaves some out. Found here are 200,000 to 250,000 clones, about a sixth of them singletons; the top ten hold approximately 0.086%. The sequenced sample consisted of naive CD4+ T cells from blood. The receptors derive from a man aged 25 to 40 with type 1 diabetes. The CDR3 runs from the conserved cysteine through the conserved F or W. The D gene is left open where the match is weak. For some rows the clone size is stated as once, few or many, or as a class when expanded; others skip it.

d_call	v_call	clone_size	j_call	cdr3_aa	cdr3_nt
NA	TRBV5-1	NA	TRBJ2-1	CASSLVYNEQFF	TGCGCCAGCAGCTTGGTATACAATGAGCAGTTCTTC
NA	TRBV5-1	few	TRBJ2-1	CASSLAGGEQFF	TGCGCCAGCAGCTTGGCTGGGGGTGAGCAGTTCTTC
NA	TRBV5-1	few	TRBJ2-7	CASSQRPGEQYF	TGCGCCAGCAGCCAAAGACCGGGGGAGCAGTACTTC
NA	TRBV29-1	NA	TRBJ2-3	CSVKRETDTQYF	TGCAGCGTTAAGCGAGAAACAGATACGCAGTATTTT
NA	TRBV15	NA	TRBJ2-1	CATSRVPSSYNEQFF	TGTGCCACCAGCAGAGTCCCGAGCTCCTACAATGAGCAGTTCTTC
NA	TRBV15	few	TRBJ2-7	CATSRDRVDSYEQYF	TGTGCCACCAGCAGAGATCGAGTGGACTCCTACGAGCAGTACTTC
TRBD1	TRBV7-2	NA	TRBJ1-5	CASSLNRGRFQPQHF	TGTGCCAGCAGCTTAAACAGGGGGCGCTTTCAGCCCCAGCATTTT
NA	TRBV5-4	few	TRBJ2-3	CASSRSVPPDTQYF	TGTGCCAGCAGCCGCTCGGTCCCCCCAGATACGCAGTATTTT
TRBD1	TRBV10-3	few	TRBJ2-5	CAISGGQGRETQYF	TGTGCCATCAGTGGGGGACAGGGGAGAGAGACCCAGTACTTC
TRBD2	TRBV29-1	NA	TRBJ2-4	CSGTLERERNIQYF	TGCAGCGGAACCCTAGAGCGGGAGAGAAACATTCAGTACTTC
NA	TRBV30	few	TRBJ2-7	CAWSASPYEQYF	TGTGCCTGGAGTGCCAGTCCCTACGAGCAGTACTTC
TRBD1	TRBV30	NA	TRBJ2-1	CAWRTTGGHEQFF	TGTGCCTGGAGAACCACAGGGGGCCATGAGCAGTTCTTC
TRBD1	TRBV27	NA	TRBJ1-2	CASSSPGTGVLGYTF	TGTGCCAGCAGTTCTCCCGGGACAGGGGTTCTGGGCTACACCTTC
TRBD1	TRBV29-1	NA	TRBJ1-4	CSGARQGNEKLFF	TGCAGCGGGGCTCGACAGGGGAATGAAAAACTGTTTTTT
NA	TRBV27	NA	TRBJ1-4	CASSPATNEKLFF	TGTGCCAGCAGCCCCGCAACTAATGAAAAACTGTTTTTT
NA	TRBV28	NA	TRBJ2-6	CASSPPSSGANVLTF	TGTGCCAGCAGTCCCCCGAGCTCTGGGGCCAACGTCCTGACTTTC
NA	TRBV7-2	few	TRBJ2-5	CASSPQTYQETQYF	TGTGCCAGCAGCCCGCAGACATACCAAGAGACCCAGTACTTC
TRBD1	TRBV7-2	few	TRBJ2-4	CASSSGQRNIQYF	TGTGCCAGCAGCTCGGGACAGAGAAACATTCAGTACTTC
NA	TRBV4-1	few	TRBJ2-4	CASSQSMTVKNIQYF	TGCGCCAGCAGCCAATCGATGACAGTTAAAAACATTCAGTACTTC
TRBD1	TRBV29-1	NA	TRBJ1-1	CSVRTGGDNTEAFF	TGCAGCGTTAGGACAGGGGGGGATAACACTGAAGCTTTCTTT
NA	TRBV6-5	few	TRBJ2-7	CASRGSGFGYEQYF	TGTGCCAGCAGGGGTTCAGGGTTCGGCTACGAGCAGTACTTC
TRBD1	TRBV5-1	few	TRBJ2-7	CASTLIQGATYEQYF	TGCGCCAGCACCTTGATACAGGGGGCCACCTACGAGCAGTACTTC
TRBD2	TRBV2	NA	TRBJ2-7	CASRLAGYEQYF	TGTGCCAGTCGACTAGCGGGCTACGAGCAGTACTTC
NA	TRBV6-5	NA	TRBJ2-7	CASSYSGRTDHEQYF	TGTGCCAGCAGTTATTCGGGTAGGACAGACCACGAGCAGTACTTC
NA	TRBV7-9	few	TRBJ2-3	CASSPTSGMQYF	TGTGCCAGCAGCCCAACGTCGGGGATGCAGTATTTT
NA	TRBV27	NA	TRBJ1-3	CASWTTGNTIYF	TGTGCCAGTTGGACAACTGGAAACACCATATATTTT
TRBD1	TRBV29-1	NA	TRBJ1-5	CSVRQGDQPQHF	TGCAGCGTCCGACAGGGGGATCAGCCCCAGCATTTT
NA	TRBV27	once	TRBJ1-4	CASSKASPRAKLFF	TGTGCCAGCAGTAAGGCCTCACCCAGGGCAAAACTGTTTTTT
TRBD2	TRBV29-1	NA	TRBJ2-1	CSVRSGSSYNEQFF	TGCAGCGTCCGAAGCGGGAGTTCCTACAATGAGCAGTTCTTC
TRBD2	TRBV4-1	NA	TRBJ2-1	CASPASGRVHEQFF	TGCGCCAGCCCCGCGAGCGGGAGGGTGCATGAGCAGTTCTTC
NA	TRBV5-1	NA	TRBJ2-4	CASRRGQEGDIQYF	TGCGCCAGCAGGCGCGGACAGGAGGGGGACATTCAGTACTTC
NA	TRBV19	NA	TRBJ2-7	CASSIGVTSYEQYF	TGTGCCAGTAGTATCGGTGTTACCTCCTACGAGCAGTACTTC
NA	TRBV7-6	NA	TRBJ2-5	CASRSGDQETQYF	TGTGCCAGCAGATCTGGGGACCAAGAGACCCAGTACTTC
TRBD2	TRBV10-3	few	TRBJ2-1	CAISEHREALYNEQFF	TGTGCCATCAGTGAGCATCGGGAGGCGCTCTACAATGAGCAGTTCTTC
TRBD1	TRBV6-5	NA	TRBJ2-3	CASRWTGVSTDTQYF	TGTGCCAGCAGATGGACAGGGGTTAGCACAGATACGCAGTATTTT
NA	TRBV5-1	few	TRBJ2-1	CASSAPDTEQFF	TGCGCCAGCAGTGCACCAGACACTGAGCAGTTCTTC
TRBD2	TRBV27	NA	TRBJ2-7	CASNTLREGRHEQYF	TGTGCCAGCAATACCCTCCGGGAGGGCCGCCACGAGCAGTACTTC
NA	TRBV29-1	NA	TRBJ2-5	CSVAPQETQYF	TGCAGCGTTGCCCCCCAGGAGACCCAGTACTTC
NA	TRBV5-1	NA	TRBJ2-3	CASSSGTPTDTQYF	TGCGCCAGCAGCTCCGGGACTCCCACAGATACGCAGTATTTT
NA	TRBV9	few	TRBJ2-3	CASSETVGFTDTQYF	TGTGCCAGCAGCGAAACCGTCGGGTTCACAGATACGCAGTATTTT
TRBD1	TRBV7-9	NA	TRBJ2-1	CASRRYRGPWNEQFF	TGTGCCAGCAGGAGATACAGGGGGCCGTGGAATGAGCAGTTCTTC
NA	TRBV30	NA	TRBJ1-4	CAWSPLGDGNEKLFF	TGTGCCTGGAGTCCCCTCGGTGACGGGAACGAAAAACTGTTTTTT
TRBD1	TRBV29-1	NA	TRBJ1-1	CSAQIQGAGTEAFF	TGCAGCGCCCAGATTCAGGGGGCTGGCACTGAAGCTTTCTTT
NA	TRBV28	NA	TRBJ2-2	CASISPPLAGELFF	TGTGCCAGCATTTCACCCCCCTTGGCCGGGGAGCTGTTTTTT
NA	TRBV7-8	NA	TRBJ2-7	CASSLALEYEQYF	TGTGCCAGCAGCTTAGCGCTGGAGTACGAGCAGTACTTC